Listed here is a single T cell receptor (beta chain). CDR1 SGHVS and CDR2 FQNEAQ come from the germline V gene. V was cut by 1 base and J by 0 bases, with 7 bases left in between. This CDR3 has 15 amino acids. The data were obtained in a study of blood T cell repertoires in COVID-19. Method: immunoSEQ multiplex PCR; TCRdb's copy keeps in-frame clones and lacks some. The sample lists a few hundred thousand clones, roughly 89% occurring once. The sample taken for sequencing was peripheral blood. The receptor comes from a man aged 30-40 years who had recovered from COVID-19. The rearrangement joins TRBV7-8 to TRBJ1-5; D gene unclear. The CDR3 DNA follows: TGTGCCAGCAGCTTAGACAGTGTTAGCAATCAGCCCCAGCATTTT. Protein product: CASSLDSVSNQPQHF.